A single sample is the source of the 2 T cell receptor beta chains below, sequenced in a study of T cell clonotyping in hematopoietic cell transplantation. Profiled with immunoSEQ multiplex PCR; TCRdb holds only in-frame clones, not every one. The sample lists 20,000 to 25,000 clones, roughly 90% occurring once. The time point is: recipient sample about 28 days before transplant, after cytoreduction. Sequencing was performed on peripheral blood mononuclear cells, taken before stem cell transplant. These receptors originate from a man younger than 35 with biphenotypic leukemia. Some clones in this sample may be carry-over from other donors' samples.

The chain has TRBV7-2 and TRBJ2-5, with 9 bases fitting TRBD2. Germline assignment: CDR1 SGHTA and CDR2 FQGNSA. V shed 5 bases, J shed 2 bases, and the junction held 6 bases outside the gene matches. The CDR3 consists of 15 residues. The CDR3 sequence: CASSPWTSVQETQYF. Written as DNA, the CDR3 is TGTGCCAGCAGCCCCTGGACTAGCGTACAAGAGACCCAGTACTTC.

For the CDR3, the DNA is TGCGCCAGCAGCCAAGACAGGGGGGTGCTAAACACTGAAGCTTTCTTT. Translation: CASSQDRGVLNTEAFF. This sequence joins TRBV4-1 and TRBJ1-1; the match to TRBD1 covers 7 bases. This CDR3 region has 16 residues. CDR1 MGHRA and CDR2 YSYEKL come from the germline V gene. V was clipped by 0 bases and J by 2 bases; unmatched bases: 6.